This T cell receptor beta chain was recovered during a study of identifying expanded T cells in peripheral blood. Overall study results and limits: Technical replicates showed around 1.2 changed clones; approximately 2 weeks roughly 16; four weeks 19. Clone count variance between approximately two-week samples rose with total template count.

The assay was immunoSEQ multiplex PCR, and TCRdb's table has in-frame clones only and misses some. This sample has under 120,000 clones; around 89% occur once, and the top ten carry roughly 15%. Collection occurred without any documented infections or immune events in donors. The germline CDR1 and CDR2 sequences are MGHRA and YSYEKL. V was cut by 1 base and J by 5 bases, with 9 bases left in between. CDR3 length: 14 residues. A single count supports this clone. Antigen: not known. V and J are TRBV4-1 and TRBJ1-5; TRBD1 might be the D (5 bases). The sequenced sample was blood. The TCR sequence derives from a person aged 18-70 years in good health. The CDR3 DNA follows: TGCGCCAGCAGCCAAGCCCGGGGCCATCAGCCCCAGCATTTT. It is translated as CASSQARGHQPQHF.